One T cell receptor beta chain is described in this entry. These data originate in a study of CD8 T cells in Susac syndrome. The V gene's germline CDR1 is LNHDA and CDR2 SQIVND (reference sequence). The CDR3 is 13 residues long. V dropped 4 bases and J dropped 7 bases, with 11 bases sitting between them. The T cells that were sequenced for TCR beta were CD8+ and CD4+ cells from blood. The multiple sclerosis controls consisted of treatment-naive patients with relapsing-remitting disease, either stable or active. Random hexamers primed reverse transcription of about 0.5 to 1 ug RNA. An immunoSEQ multiplex PCR amplified TCR beta CDR3 over 54 Vbeta and 13 Jbeta. Via MiXCR, TCRdb re-called the immunoSEQ multiplex PCR reads, giving one row per CDR3 protein. Among 130,000 or so distinct CDR3 sequences listed, 75% to 90% were seen once.

Sequencing input: CD8+ T cells from PBMCs. The source of this sequence is a human donor with multiple sclerosis. The genes are TRBV19 and TRBJ2-1; perhaps TRBD2 as D (6 bases). The CDR3 DNA reads as TGTGCCAGTAGTAGAGGGAGCGGGAATGAGCAGTTCTTC. Protein sequence: CASSRGSGNEQFF.